These T cell receptor beta chains were read from a single sample in a study of early T cells in non-severe SARS-CoV-2 infection. MiXCR, run by TCRdb on the 5' RACE reads, gives a single entry per CDR3 protein. The table records about 40,000 distinct CDR3 sequences, roughly 5% of them present only once. The sequenced material came from whole blood. The origin of the receptors is an adult who was a healthcare worker with PCR-confirmed SARS-CoV-2 infection or an uninfected control (not recorded which). CDR3s include the opening cysteine and the closing phenylalanine or tryptophan.

v_gene,CDR3aa
TRBV6-1,CASSIEFMTEAFF
TRBV5-5,CASSLAWPGTANNEQFF
TRBV14,CASSQGVGEKLFF
TRBV18,CASSVGLNTEAFF
TRBV11-2,CASSSSETQYF
TRBV5-1,CASSYDRTAILDEQYF
TRBV28,CASSYYSGSPYEQYF
TRBV30,CAWSVTSGNTIYF
TRBV10-2,CASRGQGTSEQYF
TRBV30,CAWRGQGDTGELFF
TRBV11-3,CASSFGTGELFF
TRBV5-1,CASSLGTGKETQYF
TRBV20-1,CSPSAGPLWGTGELFF
TRBV6-5,CASSYGDSTFNGYTF
TRBV28,CASSRPGRTNIQYF